The source of this T cell receptor beta chain is a study of blood T cell repertoires in COVID-19. Study at large: Samples of COVID-19 (acute and convalescent) were obtained from the United States, Italy and Spain.

Sequencing used immunoSEQ multiplex PCR; TCRdb keeps in-frame clones, though not all of them. This sample has around 250,000 clones, with approximately 85% found just once. There are 14 residues in the CDR3. Germline CDR1 and CDR2: SEHNR and FQNEAQ (reference sequence). The V and J ends lost 3 bases and 4 bases respectively, with 12 bases between them. The cohort comprised adults aged roughly 18 to 100 years residing in under 30 US areas. Cohorts were determined from participant-reported clinical history. Donors in Cohort 3 who had recovered were those with two negative PCRs, healthcare professional clearance, or resolution of their symptoms.

The rearrangement links TRBV7-9 to TRBJ1-2, with unresolved D. Sequencing was performed on PBMCs or T cells enriched from blood (not recorded which). The clonotype was recovered from a woman aged 45-60 years who had recovered from COVID-19. Written as DNA, the CDR3 is TGTGCCAGCAGCTTCCAACGAGGCACCTATGGCTACACCTTC. Protein: CASSFQRGTYGYTF.